These 8 T cell receptor beta chains came from one sample sequenced in a study of blood T cell repertoires in COVID-19. Repertoires were generated with immunoSEQ multiplex PCR, while TCRdb's copy carries only in-frame clones and drops some. The sample consists of about 100,000 clones, 85% to 90% of them appearing once. The specimen sequenced was peripheral blood. These receptors were taken from a human donor with active COVID-19. The donor label of this sample is uncertain.

This clone was recorded once. The chain combines TRBV6-9 with TRBJ2-7; D possibly corresponds to TRBD2 (6 bases). V lost 5 bases to trimming and J lost 7 bases, with 21 bases between them. The CDR3 is made up of 15 amino acids. Germline V gene data show CDR1 as MNHGY and CDR2 as SVAAGI. DNA for the CDR3: TGTGCCAGCAGTCCAAGGGACTCAACCCGGGTAGAGCAGTACTTC. Protein: CASSPRDSTRVEQYF.

This clone turned up a few times. This chain connects TRBV3-1 (or the pseudogene TRBV3-2) to TRBJ1-6; D may be TRBD1 (6 bases). V was clipped by 2 bases and J by 9 bases, with 14 bases between them. The CDR3 spans 15 residues. Germline CDR1 reads LGHDT; CDR2 reads YNNKEL (reference sequence). The CDR3 DNA is TGTGCCAGCAGCCAATTAACAGGGTTCGGTTCACCCCTCCACTTT. Residues: CASSQLTGFGSPLHF.

This clone was seen a handful of times. The rearrangement joins TRBV6-2 or TRBV6-3 to TRBJ1-1, with D possibly TRBD1 on 6 matching bases. The CDR3 is made up of 16 amino acids. Trimming shortened V by 2 bases and J by 4 bases, and 17 bases separated the two germline ends. Germline V gene lookup returns CDR1 MNHEY and CDR2 SVGEGT. Here the CDR3 DNA reads TGTGCCAGCAGTTACAGCGGGGGGCGCCGGGGCACTGAAGCTTTCTTT. Translated, it gives CASSYSGGRRGTEAFF.

The chain joins TRBV19 to TRBJ2-7; 8 nucleotides agree with TRBD1. Germline assignment: CDR1 LNHDA and CDR2 SQIVND (reference sequence). V was clipped by 5 bases and J by 2 bases; unmatched bases: 5. The CDR3 loop spans 14 amino acids. The CDR3 loop reads CASSVGTGPYEQYF. CDR3 sequence (DNA): TGTGCCAGTAGTGTGGGGACAGGCCCCTACGAGCAGTACTTC. Variable domain in full (rest from reference TRBV19 and TRBJ2-7): DGGITQSPKYLFRKEGQNVTLSCEQNLNHDAMYWYRQDPGQGLRLIYYSQIVNDFQKGDIAEGYSVSREKKESFPLTVTSAQKNPTAFYLCASSVGTGPYEQYFGPGTRLTVT.

This clone was detected once. The rearrangement links TRBV7-6 to TRBJ2-3; TRBD2 matches 9 bases. The germline CDR1 and CDR2 sequences are SGHVS and FNYEAQ. Trimming at V came to 2 bases and at J to 3 bases, leaving 9 bases not matched to a gene. The CDR3 contains 17 residues. CDR3 amino acids: CASSLIVRGGFTDTQYF. The CDR3 DNA is TGTGCCAGCAGCTTAATAGTGCGGGGGGGCTTTACAGATACGCAGTATTTT.

The V and J genes are TRBV19 and TRBJ1-5; D is unresolved. Per germline, CDR1 LNHDA and CDR2 SQIVND (reference sequence). CDR3 size: 14 residues. V shed 5 bases and J shed 4 bases, with 12 bases lying between them. The CDR3 here is CASSPGSGNQPQHF. Here the CDR3 DNA reads TGTGCCAGTAGTCCCGGATCGGGTAATCAGCCCCAGCATTTT.

The genes are TRBV19 and TRBJ1-3, with 7 bases identical to TRBD1. This CDR3 has 15 amino acids. Trimming cost V 3 bases and J 2 bases; bases outside gene matches: 4. Per germline, CDR1 LNHDA and CDR2 SQIVND (reference sequence). DNA for the CDR3: TGTGCCAGTAGTATTGGAACAGGGGCTGGAAACACCATATATTTT. This encodes CASSIGTGAGNTIYF.

This chain's CDR3 is CASSPPGQGRTGELFF. The CDR3, as DNA: TGTGCCAGTAGCCCCCCGGGACAGGGTAGGACCGGGGAGCTGTTTTTT. V usage is TRBV19 and J usage is TRBJ2-2; 9 bases align to TRBD1. The length of the CDR3 is 16 residues. J gave up 5 bases and V 6 bases, and 10 bases lay outside the gene matches. Germline V gene lookup returns CDR1 LNHDA and CDR2 SQIVND (reference sequence).